These T cell receptor beta chains were read from a single sample in a study of blood T cell repertoires in COVID-19. Some clones are missing from TCRdb's copy, which holds only in-frame ones; the method was immunoSEQ multiplex PCR. The table has about 200,000 clones, over 70% seen once. Sequences were obtained from peripheral blood. These receptors all stem from a man in his forties with acute or convalescent COVID-19. Both conserved end residues are part of each CDR3. A D gene is named only where the DNA matches it firmly. Not all rows give a size; the values are once, few, many and, for expanded clones, a class.

D | J | V | size | CDR3 | DNA
TRBD1 | TRBJ1-6 | TRBV4-1 | . | CASSQRLHGTGGNSPLHF | TGCGCCAGCAGTCAACGGTTACACGGGACAGGGGGTAATTCACCCCTCCACTTT
TRBD1 | TRBJ1-2 | TRBV5-5 | . | CASSSWTGVAYGYTF | TGTGCCAGCAGCTCCTGGACAGGGGTAGCCTATGGCTACACCTTC
TRBD1 | TRBJ2-7 | TRBV9 | . | CASSGKGQGHEQYF | TGTGCCAGCAGCGGAAAGGGACAGGGCCACGAGCAGTACTTC
. | TRBJ2-3 | TRBV12-3/TRBV12-4 | once | CASIERGTDTQYF | TGTGCCAGCATTGAGCGGGGCACAGATACGCAGTATTTT
. | TRBJ1-1 | TRBV9 | . | CASSVKGGTEAFF | TGTGCCAGCAGCGTAAAGGGAGGCACTGAAGCTTTCTTT
TRBD1 | TRBJ1-4 | TRBV27 | . | CASSPRGQGEKLFF | TGTGCCAGCAGCCCCAGGGGGCAGGGAGAAAAACTGTTTTTT
. | TRBJ1-3 | TRBV6-5 | . | CASIPGAHSGNTIYF | TGTGCCAGCATCCCGGGAGCCCACTCTGGAAACACCATATATTTT
TRBD2 | TRBJ2-1 | TRBV3-1/TRBV3-2 | . | CASSRSGRAANEQFF | TGTGCCAGCAGCCGTAGCGGGAGGGCCGCTAATGAGCAGTTCTTC
TRBD2 | TRBJ2-2 | TRBV5-4 | . | CASSLGQAGITGELFF | TGTGCCAGCAGCTTGGGGCAAGCGGGAATCACCGGGGAGCTGTTTTTT
. | TRBJ1-3 | TRBV23-1 | . | CASSHSGTPGNTIYF | TGCGCCAGCAGTCATTCCGGGACACCTGGAAACACCATATATTTT
. | TRBJ1-2 | TRBV13 | once | CASTLKNGVRTGYTF | TGTGCCAGCACCTTGAAGAACGGGGTTAGGACTGGCTACACCTTC
. | TRBJ2-2 | TRBV5-4 | . | CASSHRGGANTGELFF | TGTGCCAGCAGCCACCGTGGCGGTGCGAACACCGGGGAGCTGTTTTTT
TRBD2 | TRBJ2-1 | TRBV9 | . | CASSLRGDLTDEQFF | TGTGCCAGCAGCCTCCGGGGGGATCTCACCGATGAGCAGTTCTTC
. | TRBJ1-5 | TRBV19 | . | CASSPQQGSGNQPQHF | TGTGCCAGTAGTCCCCAACAGGGCTCTGGCAATCAGCCCCAGCATTTT
TRBD1 | TRBJ1-5 | TRBV2 | few | CASSEFTGGNQPQHF | TGTGCCAGCAGTGAATTTACAGGGGGAAATCAGCCCCAGCATTTT
. | TRBJ1-1 | TRBV9 | . | CASSVGPGNTEAFF | TGTGCCAGCAGCGTAGGTCCCGGGAACACTGAAGCTTTCTTT
. | TRBJ1-4 | TRBV7-6 | . | CASHAGVQANEKLFF | TGTGCCAGCCATGCGGGGGTTCAGGCTAATGAAAAACTGTTTTTT
TRBD1 | TRBJ2-1 | TRBV7-2 | . | CASSVRTGGDNEQFF | TGTGCCAGCAGCGTCCGGACAGGGGGTGACAATGAGCAGTTCTTC
TRBD1 | TRBJ1-3 | TRBV29-1 | . | CSVTGTESHLFGNTIYF | TGCAGCGTGACCGGGACAGAATCCCACTTGTTTGGAAACACCATATATTTT
. | TRBJ1-1 | TRBV3-1/TRBV3-2 | . | CASSQTGQGAFF | TGTGCCAGCAGCCAAACAGGGCAAGGGGCTTTCTTT
. | TRBJ1-5 | TRBV6-6 | . | CASSYWGVGQPQHF | TGTGCCAGCAGTTACTGGGGGGTAGGTCAGCCCCAGCATTTT
. | TRBJ2-5 | TRBV7-2 | . | CASSNLGAQYF | TGTGCCAGCAGCAACTTAGGGGCCCAGTACTTC
TRBD2 | TRBJ2-3 | TRBV5-5 | . | CASSLRGREGNTDTQYF | TGTGCCAGCAGCTTGAGGGGGCGGGAGGGAAACACAGATACGCAGTATTTT
TRBD2 | TRBJ2-7 | TRBV24-1 | . | CATSDSASGSLEQYF | TGTGCCACCAGTGATTCGGCTAGCGGGAGCCTAGAGCAGTACTTC
. | TRBJ1-3 | TRBV15 | . | CATSRGDTFSGNTIYF | TGTGCCACCAGCAGAGGGGACACCTTCTCTGGAAACACCATATATTTT
. | TRBJ1-4 | TRBV7-9 | . | CASSFDREKLFF | TGTGCCAGCAGCTTTGACAGGGAAAAACTGTTTTTT
. | TRBJ1-1 | TRBV4-1 | . | CASSQGAPGQINTEAFF | TGCGCCAGCAGCCAGGGGGCCCCGGGCCAGATAAACACTGAAGCTTTCTTT
. | TRBJ2-3 | TRBV3-1/TRBV3-2 | . | CASSRYERGDTQYF | TGTGCCAGCAGCCGTTATGAGAGGGGGGATACGCAGTATTTT
TRBD1 | TRBJ1-6 | TRBV7-6 | . | CASSLRQGVNSPLHF | TGTGCCAGCAGCCTAAGACAGGGTGTAAATTCACCCCTCCACTTT
TRBD1 | TRBJ1-6 | TRBV28 | few | CASSLSGMTGFTYNSPLHF | TGTGCCAGCAGTTTATCTGGGATGACAGGGTTTACCTATAATTCACCCCTCCACTTT
. | TRBJ1-5 | TRBV12-2 | . | CASRLVEDTDNQPQHF | TGTGCAAGTCGCTTAGTAGAGGACACGGACAATCAGCCCCAGCATTTT
. | TRBJ1-2 | TRBV18 | . | CASNEVDGEGYTF | TGTGCCAGCAACGAGGTAGACGGGGAGGGCTACACCTTC
. | TRBJ2-2 | TRBV2 | . | CASSGDSGELFF | TGTGCCAGCAGTGGCGACAGCGGGGAGCTGTTTTTT
TRBD1 | TRBJ1-5 | TRBV28 | . | CASSLEDRVLIWSNQPQHF | TGTGCCAGCAGTTTAGAGGACAGGGTTCTCATTTGGAGCAATCAGCCCCAGCATTTT
TRBD2 | TRBJ2-1 | TRBV5-1 | . | CASGLAGGPYEQFF | TGCGCCAGCGGCCTAGCGGGAGGGCCCTATGAGCAGTTCTTC